This is a list of T cell receptor beta chains from one sample in a study of T cells after yellow fever vaccination. TCRdb reprocessed the 5' RACE reads with MiXCR, giving one entry per CDR3 protein. The sample lists 200,000 or so distinct CDR3 sequences; approximately 6.8% were seen once. Sample: CD4+ T cells sorted from PBMCs, taken on the day of the yellow fever booster vaccination. The receptors come from a man aged 25-45 years who received the YFV17D yellow fever vaccine. Both conserved end residues are part of each CDR3. A D gene is named only where the DNA matches it firmly. Clone size, where shown, is once, few, many, or a class for clones that have expanded.

. | TRBD1 | TRBJ2-4 | TRBV10-1 | CASSDQGVAKNIQYF | TGCGCCAGCAGTGACCAGGGGGTAGCCAAAAACATTCAGTACTTC
many | TRBD2 | TRBJ2-7 | TRBV18 | CASSPRGAGGVSYEQYF | TGTGCCAGCTCACCTAGAGGGGCGGGAGGCGTCTCCTACGAGCAGTACTTC
few | . | TRBJ2-7 | TRBV6-2/TRBV6-3 | CASTIRAAISYEQYF | TGTGCCAGCACCATCAGGGCGGCAATCTCCTACGAGCAGTACTTC
few | TRBD2 | TRBJ2-1 | TRBV12-3/TRBV12-4 | CASRPTSGSDGEQFF | TGTGCCAGCAGACCGACTAGCGGGAGTGATGGTGAGCAGTTCTTC
. | TRBD2 | TRBJ2-2 | TRBV12-3/TRBV12-4 | CASSRMVAGNTGELFF | TGTGCCAGCAGCCGCATGGTAGCGGGCAACACCGGGGAGCTGTTTTTT
many | . | TRBJ2-7 | TRBV10-3 | CAISDKPGREQYF | TGTGCCATCAGTGATAAGCCCGGGCGGGAGCAGTACTTC
many | . | TRBJ2-5 | TRBV10-3 | CAISQQGSQETQYF | TGTGCCATCAGTCAGCAGGGTTCCCAAGAGACCCAGTACTTC
. | . | TRBJ2-2 | TRBV5-5 | CASSPGLQGGTGELFF | TGTGCCAGCAGCCCCGGGCTGCAGGGCGGCACCGGGGAGCTGTTTTTT
many | TRBD1 | TRBJ1-4 | TRBV18 | CASSPRTGLNEKLFF | TGTGCCAGCTCACCACGGACAGGTCTTAATGAAAAACTGTTTTTT
many | . | TRBJ2-1 | TRBV7-2 | CASSLSRSGEQFF | TGTGCCAGCAGCTTAAGCCGCTCGGGTGAGCAGTTCTTC
. | TRBD2 | TRBJ2-1 | TRBV14 | CACSRREGKGYNEQFF | TGTGCCTGCAGTCGGCGGGAGGGAAAAGGGTACAATGAGCAGTTCTTC
many | . | TRBJ2-1 | TRBV29-1 | CSVEGGGAYYNEQFF | TGCAGCGTTGAAGGCGGTGGAGCCTACTACAATGAGCAGTTCTTC
. | TRBD2 | TRBJ2-7 | TRBV6-1 | CVSSKGLAGGFDEQYF | TGTGTCAGCAGTAAGGGACTAGCGGGAGGGTTCGACGAGCAGTACTTC
. | . | TRBJ2-1 | TRBV12-3/TRBV12-4 | CASSLRYSGQFF | TGTGCCAGCAGTTTAAGGTATAGCGGGCAGTTCTTC
. | TRBD1 | TRBJ2-5 | TRBV29-1 | CSVEGGMGRGMATSMTQYF | TGCAGCGTTGAAGGGGGTATGGGCAGGGGGATGGCGACCTCGATGACCCAGTACTTC
. | TRBD1 | TRBJ1-1 | TRBV20-1 | CSASKGAENTEAFF | TGCAGTGCTAGTAAGGGGGCAGAGAACACTGAAGCTTTCTTT
few | TRBD2 | TRBJ2-5 | TRBV6-5 | CATYTPAGGERSQYF | TGTGCCACCTATACCCCAGCGGGAGGGGAGAGGTCCCAGTACTTC
many | . | TRBJ1-1 | TRBV3-1 | CASSQTGNTEAFF | TGTGCCAGCAGCCAGACAGGGAACACTGAAGCTTTCTTT
few | TRBD2 | TRBJ2-2 | TRBV6-5 | CASSYGTSGRNTGELFF | TGTGCCAGCAGTTACGGGACTAGCGGGAGAAACACCGGGGAGCTGTTTTTT
many | TRBD2 | TRBJ2-3 | TRBV6-5 | CASSYSLGAGGRDTQYF | TGTGCCAGCAGTTACTCCCTCGGAGCGGGAGGCCGGGATACGCAGTATTTT
once | TRBD2 | TRBJ2-5 | TRBV7-9 | CASSSSETSEKETQYF | TGTGCCAGCAGCTCCTCGGAGACTAGCGAGAAAGAGACCCAGTACTTC
few | TRBD1 | TRBJ2-3 | TRBV5-6 | CASSSRGQGATDTQYF | TGTGCCAGCAGCAGCCGCGGACAGGGGGCAACAGATACGCAGTATTTT
. | . | TRBJ2-3 | TRBV7-9 | CASSRPGLGPDTDTQYF | TGTGCCAGCAGCCGTCCGGGACTGGGCCCCGACACAGATACGCAGTATTTT
few | . | TRBJ1-3 | TRBV30 | CAWSPGPGNTIYF | TGTGCCTGGAGTCCCGGACCTGGAAACACCATATATTTT
few | . | TRBJ2-7 | TRBV20-1 | CSASTVSYEQYF | TGCAGTGCTAGTACAGTTTCCTACGAGCAGTACTTC
many | . | TRBJ2-1 | TRBV21-1 | CASSKGSGSWNNEQFF | TGTGCCAGCAGCAAAGGCTCGGGGAGTTGGAACAATGAGCAGTTCTTC
. | . | TRBJ2-3 | TRBV7-2 | CASSPRATDTQYF | TGTGCCAGCAGCCCCCGAGCAACAGATACGCAGTATTTT